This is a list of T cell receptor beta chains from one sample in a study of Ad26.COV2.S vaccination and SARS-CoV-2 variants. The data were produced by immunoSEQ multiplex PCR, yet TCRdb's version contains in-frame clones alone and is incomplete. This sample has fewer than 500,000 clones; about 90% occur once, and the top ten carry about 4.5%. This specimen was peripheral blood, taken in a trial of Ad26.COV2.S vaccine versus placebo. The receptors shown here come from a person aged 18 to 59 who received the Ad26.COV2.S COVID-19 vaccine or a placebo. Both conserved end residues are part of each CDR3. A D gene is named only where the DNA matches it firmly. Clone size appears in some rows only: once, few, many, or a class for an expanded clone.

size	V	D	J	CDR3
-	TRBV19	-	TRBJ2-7	CASSITAVSYEQYF
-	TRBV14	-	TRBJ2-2	CASSQEFGELFF
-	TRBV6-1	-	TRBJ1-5	CASSDRDGQPQHF
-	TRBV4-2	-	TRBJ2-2	CASSPWTQNTGELFF
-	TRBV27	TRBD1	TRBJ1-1	CASSYGQGANTEAFF
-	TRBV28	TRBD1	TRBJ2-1	CASSVDRGPNEQFF
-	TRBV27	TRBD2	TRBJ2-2	CASSLQGLAGGNTGELFF
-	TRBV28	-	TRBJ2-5	CASTSSKVRRETQYF
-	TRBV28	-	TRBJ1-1	CASLPGGENTEAFF
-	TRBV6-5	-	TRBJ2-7	CASTRGPNGAYEQYF
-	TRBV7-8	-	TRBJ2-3	CASSPGAATQHTQYF
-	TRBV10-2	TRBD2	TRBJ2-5	CASSQGGETQYF
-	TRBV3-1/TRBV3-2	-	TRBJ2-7	CASSQGRAYEQYF
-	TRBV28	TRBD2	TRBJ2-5	CASSLSGSWETQYF
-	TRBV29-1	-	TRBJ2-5	CSVEQHQETQYF
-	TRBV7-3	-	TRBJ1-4	CASSLKGVLGEKLFF
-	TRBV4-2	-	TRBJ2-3	CASSLRGGGLDTQYF
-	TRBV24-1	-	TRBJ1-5	CATSEINQPQHF
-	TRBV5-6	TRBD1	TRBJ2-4	CASSLGPGGINIQYF
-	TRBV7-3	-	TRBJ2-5	CASSLTIIETQYF
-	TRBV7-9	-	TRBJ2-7	CASSLSEKSYEQYF
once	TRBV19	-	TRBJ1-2	CASSPGGRRYGYTF
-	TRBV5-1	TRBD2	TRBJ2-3	CASSPRLAGAYEDTQYF
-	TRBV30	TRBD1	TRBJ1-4	CAWSVAGGGVELFF
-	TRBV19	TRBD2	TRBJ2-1	CASSRGTSGRPFYNEQFF
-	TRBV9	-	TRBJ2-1	CASSVGSGEYNEQFF
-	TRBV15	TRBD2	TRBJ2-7	CATSRDGLAGEQYF
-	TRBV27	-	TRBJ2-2	CASSESDRNTGELFF
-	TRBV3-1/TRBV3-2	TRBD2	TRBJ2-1	CASSQLGGSYNEQFF
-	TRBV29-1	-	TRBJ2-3	CSAPRGGAGTDTQYF
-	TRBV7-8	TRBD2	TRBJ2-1	CASSRLAYEQFF
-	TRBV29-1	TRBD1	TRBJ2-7	CSVGQGVAEQYF
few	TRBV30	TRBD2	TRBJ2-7	CAWRKGLAGAYEQYF
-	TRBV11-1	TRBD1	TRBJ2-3	CASSFDRGRGNTQYF
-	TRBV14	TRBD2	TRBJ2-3	CASSQGGVQDTQYF
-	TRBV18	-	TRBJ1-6	CASSDDSSYNSPLHF
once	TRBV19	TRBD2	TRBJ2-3	CASSPGLAVTDTQYF
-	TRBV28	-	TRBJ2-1	CASSQLGGGQEIFF
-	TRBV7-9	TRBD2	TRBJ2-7	CASSLEAGGIYEQYF
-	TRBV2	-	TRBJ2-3	CASSGLGSTDTQYF
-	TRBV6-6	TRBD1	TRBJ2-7	CASSGQGYSYEQYF
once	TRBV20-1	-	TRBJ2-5	CSASDRESFGVQETQYF
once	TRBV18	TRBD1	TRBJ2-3	CASSIEGQSGLTQYF
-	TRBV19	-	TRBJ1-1	CASSMRGRGKDTEAFF
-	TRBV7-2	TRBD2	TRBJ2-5	CASSLGLAGGNQETQYF
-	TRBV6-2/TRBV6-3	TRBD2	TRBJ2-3	CASSYRSGTSGSF
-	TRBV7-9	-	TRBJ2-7	CASSLAGGGEQYF
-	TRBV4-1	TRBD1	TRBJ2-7	CASSQPGQGIYEQYF
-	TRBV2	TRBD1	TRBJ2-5	CASSVRGTGGQETQYF
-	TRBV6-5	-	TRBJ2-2	CASTLRGGELFF
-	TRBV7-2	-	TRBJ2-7	CASSLAGTGNTYEQYF
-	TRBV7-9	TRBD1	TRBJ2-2	CASSPINGRGRSGELFF
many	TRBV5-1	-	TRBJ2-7	CASSLDGGYLYEQYF
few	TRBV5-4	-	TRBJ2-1	CASSLARDIGKNEQFF